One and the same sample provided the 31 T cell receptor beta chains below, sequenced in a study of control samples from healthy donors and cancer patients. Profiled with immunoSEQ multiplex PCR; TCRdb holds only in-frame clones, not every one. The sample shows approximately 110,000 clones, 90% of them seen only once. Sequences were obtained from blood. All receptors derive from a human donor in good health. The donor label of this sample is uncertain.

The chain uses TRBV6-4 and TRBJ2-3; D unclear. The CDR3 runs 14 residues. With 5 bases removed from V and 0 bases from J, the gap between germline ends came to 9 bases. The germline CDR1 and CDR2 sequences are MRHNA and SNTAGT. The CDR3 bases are TGTGCCAGCAGTAATGAACTTAGCACAGATACGCAGTATTTT. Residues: CASSNELSTDTQYF.

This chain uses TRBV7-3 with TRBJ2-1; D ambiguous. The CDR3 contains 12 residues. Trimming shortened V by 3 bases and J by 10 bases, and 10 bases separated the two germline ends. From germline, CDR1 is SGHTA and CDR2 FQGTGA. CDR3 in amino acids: CASSLSTGEQFF. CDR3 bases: TGTGCCAGCAGCTTGTCTACGGGCGAGCAGTTCTTC.

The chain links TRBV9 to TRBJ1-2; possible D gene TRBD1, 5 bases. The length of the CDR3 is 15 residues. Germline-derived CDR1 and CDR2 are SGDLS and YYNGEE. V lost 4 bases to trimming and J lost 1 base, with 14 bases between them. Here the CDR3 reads CASSPTDSLNYGYTF. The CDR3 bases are TGTGCCAGCAGCCCAACCGACAGCCTTAACTATGGCTACACCTTC.

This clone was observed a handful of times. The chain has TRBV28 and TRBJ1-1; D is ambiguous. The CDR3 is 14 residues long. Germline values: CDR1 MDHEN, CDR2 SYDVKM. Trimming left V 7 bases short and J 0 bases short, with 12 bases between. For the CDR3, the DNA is TGTGCCAGCAATCCGGGAAACATGAACACTGAAGCTTTCTTT. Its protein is CASNPGNMNTEAFF.

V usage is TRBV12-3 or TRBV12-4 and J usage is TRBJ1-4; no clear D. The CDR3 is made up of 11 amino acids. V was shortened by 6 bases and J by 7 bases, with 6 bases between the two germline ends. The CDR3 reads CASSGSEKLFF. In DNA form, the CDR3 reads TGTGCCAGCAGCGGGAGTGAAAAACTGTTTTTT.

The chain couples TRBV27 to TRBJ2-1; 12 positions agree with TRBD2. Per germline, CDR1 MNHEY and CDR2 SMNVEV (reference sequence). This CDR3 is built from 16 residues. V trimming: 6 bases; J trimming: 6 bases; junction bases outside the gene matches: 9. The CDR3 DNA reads TGTGCCAGCAGCCCTAAACTAGCGGGGGGTCTCAATGAGCAGTTCTTC. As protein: CASSPKLAGGLNEQFF.

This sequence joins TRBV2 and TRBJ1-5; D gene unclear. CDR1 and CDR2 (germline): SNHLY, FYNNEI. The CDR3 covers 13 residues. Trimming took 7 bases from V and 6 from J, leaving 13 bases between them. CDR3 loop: CASTPELGQPQHF. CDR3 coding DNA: TGTGCCAGCACCCCAGAGCTAGGTCAGCCCCAGCATTTT. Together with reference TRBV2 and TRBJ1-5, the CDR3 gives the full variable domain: EPEVTQTPSHQVTQMGQEVILRCVPISNHLYFYWYRQILGQKVEFLVSFYNNEISEKSEIFDDQFSVERPDGSNFTLKIRSTKLEDSAMYFCASTPELGQPQHFGDGTRLSIL.

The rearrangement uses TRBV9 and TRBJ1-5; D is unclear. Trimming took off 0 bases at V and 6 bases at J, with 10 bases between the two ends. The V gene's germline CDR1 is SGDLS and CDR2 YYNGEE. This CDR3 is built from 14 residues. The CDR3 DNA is TGTGCCAGCAGCGTAGGCCAAGAGGGTCAGCCCCAGCATTTT. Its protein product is CASSVGQEGQPQHF. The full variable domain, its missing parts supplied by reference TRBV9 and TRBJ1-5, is DSGVTQTPKHLITATGQRVTLRCSPRSGDLSVYWYQQSLDQGLQFLIQYYNGEERAKGNILERFSAQQFPDLHSELNLSSLELGDSALYFCASSVGQEGQPQHFGDGTRLSIL.

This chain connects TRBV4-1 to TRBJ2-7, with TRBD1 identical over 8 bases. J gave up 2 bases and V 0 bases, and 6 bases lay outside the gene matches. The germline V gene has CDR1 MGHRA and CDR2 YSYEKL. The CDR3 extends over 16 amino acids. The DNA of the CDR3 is TGCGCCAGCAGCCAAGATCTTAGGACAGGGACCTACGAGCAGTACTTC. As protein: CASSQDLRTGTYEQYF.

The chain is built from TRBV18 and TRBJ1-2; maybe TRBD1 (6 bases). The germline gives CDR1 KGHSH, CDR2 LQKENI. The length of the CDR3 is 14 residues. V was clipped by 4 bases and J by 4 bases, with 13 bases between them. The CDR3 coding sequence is TGTGCCAGCTCACGAGCAACAGGGACCTATGGCTACACCTTC. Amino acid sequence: CASSRATGTYGYTF.

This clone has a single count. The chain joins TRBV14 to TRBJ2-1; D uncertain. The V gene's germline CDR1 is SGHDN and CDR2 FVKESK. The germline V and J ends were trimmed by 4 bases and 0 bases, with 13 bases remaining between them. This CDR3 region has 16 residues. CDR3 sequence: CASSPIRVGSYNEQFF. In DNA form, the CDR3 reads TGTGCCAGCAGCCCCATACGGGTGGGCTCCTACAATGAGCAGTTCTTC.

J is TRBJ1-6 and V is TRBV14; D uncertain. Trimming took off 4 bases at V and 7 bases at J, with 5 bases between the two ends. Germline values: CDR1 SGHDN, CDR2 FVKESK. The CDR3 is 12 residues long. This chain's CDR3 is CASSRPNSPLHF. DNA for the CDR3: TGTGCCAGCAGCCGGCCGAATTCACCCCTCCACTTT.

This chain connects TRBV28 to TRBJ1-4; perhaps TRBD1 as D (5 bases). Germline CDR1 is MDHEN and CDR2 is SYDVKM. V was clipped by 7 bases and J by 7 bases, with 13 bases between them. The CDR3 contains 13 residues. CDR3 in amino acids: CASTGGKGEKLFF. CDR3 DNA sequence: TGTGCCAGCACGGGGGGTAAGGGTGAAAAACTGTTTTTT.

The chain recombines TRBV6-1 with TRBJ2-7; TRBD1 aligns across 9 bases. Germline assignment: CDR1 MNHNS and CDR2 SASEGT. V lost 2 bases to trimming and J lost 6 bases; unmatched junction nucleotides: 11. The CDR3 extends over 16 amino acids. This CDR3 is CASSEIAGQGIGEQYF. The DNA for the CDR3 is TGTGCCAGCAGTGAAATCGCGGGACAGGGAATCGGCGAGCAGTACTTC.

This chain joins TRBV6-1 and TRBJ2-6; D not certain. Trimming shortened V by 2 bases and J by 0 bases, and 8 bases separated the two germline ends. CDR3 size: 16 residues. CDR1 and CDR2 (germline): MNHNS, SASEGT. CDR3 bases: TGTGCCAGCAGTGAAATGGCGGACTCTGGGGCCAACGTCCTGACTTTC. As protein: CASSEMADSGANVLTF.

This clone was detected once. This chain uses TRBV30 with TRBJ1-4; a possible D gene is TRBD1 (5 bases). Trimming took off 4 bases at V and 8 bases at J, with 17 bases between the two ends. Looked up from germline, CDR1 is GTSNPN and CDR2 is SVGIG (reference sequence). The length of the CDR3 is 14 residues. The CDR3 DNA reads TGTGCCTGGAACCGAGAAGGGGCAGACGAAAAACTGTTTTTT. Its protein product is CAWNREGADEKLFF. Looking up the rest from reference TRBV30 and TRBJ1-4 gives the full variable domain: SQTIHQWPATLVQPVGSPLSLECTVEGTSNPNLYWYRQAAGRGLQLLFYSVGIGQISSEVPQNLSASRPQDRQFILSSKKLLLSDSGFYLCAWNREGADEKLFFGSGTQLSVL.

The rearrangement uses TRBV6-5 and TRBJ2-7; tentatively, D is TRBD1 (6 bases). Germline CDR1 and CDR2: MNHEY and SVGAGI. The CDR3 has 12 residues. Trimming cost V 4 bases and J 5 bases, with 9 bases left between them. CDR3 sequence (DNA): TGTGCCAGCAGTTCCCGGACAGACGAGCAGTACTTC. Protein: CASSSRTDEQYF.

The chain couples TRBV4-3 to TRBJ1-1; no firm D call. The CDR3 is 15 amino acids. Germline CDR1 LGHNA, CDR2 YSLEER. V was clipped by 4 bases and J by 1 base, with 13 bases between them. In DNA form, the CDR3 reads TGCGCCAGCAGCCCGACCATACTCAGGAACACTGAAGCTTTCTTT. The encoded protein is CASSPTILRNTEAFF.

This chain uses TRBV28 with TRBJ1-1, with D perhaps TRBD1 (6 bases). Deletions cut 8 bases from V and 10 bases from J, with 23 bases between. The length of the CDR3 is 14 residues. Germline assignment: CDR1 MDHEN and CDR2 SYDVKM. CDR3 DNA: TGTGCCAGCGAATCGGGGGGCCTGGGTTTCGGAGCTTTCTTT. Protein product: CASESGGLGFGAFF.

Written as DNA, the CDR3 is TGTGCCAGCATCCTAGCTTACGAGCAGTACTTC. It is translated as CASILAYEQYF. This chain joins TRBV2 and TRBJ2-7, with D tentatively TRBD2 (5 bases). This CDR3 is 11 amino acids long. Trimming pared 7 bases from V and 4 bases from J, leaving 8 bases between. Germline V CDR1 and CDR2: SNHLY, FYNNEI.

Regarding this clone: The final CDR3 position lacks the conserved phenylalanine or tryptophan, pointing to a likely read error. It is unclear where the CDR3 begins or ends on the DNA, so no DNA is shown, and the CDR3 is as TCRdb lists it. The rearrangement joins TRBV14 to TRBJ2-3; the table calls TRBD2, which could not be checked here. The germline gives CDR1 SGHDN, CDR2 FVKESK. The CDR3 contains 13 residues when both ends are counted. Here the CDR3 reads CASSQSPGTSISL.

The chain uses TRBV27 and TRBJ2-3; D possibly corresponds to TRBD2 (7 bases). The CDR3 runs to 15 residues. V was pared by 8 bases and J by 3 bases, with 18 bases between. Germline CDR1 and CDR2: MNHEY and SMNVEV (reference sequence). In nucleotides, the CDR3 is TGTGCCAGCTCCAGGGGAGGGCTGGGGACAGATACGCAGTATTTT. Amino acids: CASSRGGLGTDTQYF.

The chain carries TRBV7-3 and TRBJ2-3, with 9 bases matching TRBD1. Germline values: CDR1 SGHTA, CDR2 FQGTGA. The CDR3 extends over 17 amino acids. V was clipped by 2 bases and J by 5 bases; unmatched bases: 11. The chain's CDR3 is CASSLEHGTGLKDTQYF. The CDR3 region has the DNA TGTGCCAGCAGCTTAGAACATGGGACAGGGTTGAAAGATACGCAGTATTTT.

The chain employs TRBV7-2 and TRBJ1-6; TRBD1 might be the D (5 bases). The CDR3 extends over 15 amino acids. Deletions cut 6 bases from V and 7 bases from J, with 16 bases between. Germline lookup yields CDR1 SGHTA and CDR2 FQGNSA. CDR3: CASRSKAGTNSPLHF. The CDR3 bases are TGTGCCAGCAGGTCAAAAGCAGGGACCAATTCACCCCTCCACTTT.

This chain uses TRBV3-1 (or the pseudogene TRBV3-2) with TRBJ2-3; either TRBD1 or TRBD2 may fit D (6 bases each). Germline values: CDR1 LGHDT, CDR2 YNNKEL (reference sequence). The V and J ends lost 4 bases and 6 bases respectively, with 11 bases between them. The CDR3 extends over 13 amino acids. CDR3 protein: CASSRRGRDTQYF. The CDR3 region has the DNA TGTGCCAGCAGCCGACGGGGGCGGGATACGCAGTATTTT.

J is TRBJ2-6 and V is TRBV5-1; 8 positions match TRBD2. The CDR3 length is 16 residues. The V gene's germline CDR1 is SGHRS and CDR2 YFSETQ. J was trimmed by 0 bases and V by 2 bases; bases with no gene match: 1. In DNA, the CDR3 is TGCGCCAGCAGCTTTGCGGGGGGCTCTGGGGCCAACGTCCTGACTTTC. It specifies CASSFAGGSGANVLTF.

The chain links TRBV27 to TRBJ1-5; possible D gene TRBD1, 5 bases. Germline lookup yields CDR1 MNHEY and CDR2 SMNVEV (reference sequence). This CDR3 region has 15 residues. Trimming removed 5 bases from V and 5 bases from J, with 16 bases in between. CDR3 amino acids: CASSPPGFPYQPQHF. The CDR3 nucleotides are TGTGCCAGCAGTCCCCCAGGGTTCCCCTATCAGCCCCAGCATTTT.

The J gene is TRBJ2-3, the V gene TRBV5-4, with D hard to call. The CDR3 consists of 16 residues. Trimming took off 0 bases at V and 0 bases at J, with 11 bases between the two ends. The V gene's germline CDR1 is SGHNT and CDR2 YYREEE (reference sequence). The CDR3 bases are TGTGCCAGCAGCTTGGGAGGTATGGGCAGCACAGATACGCAGTATTTT. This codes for CASSLGGMGSTDTQYF.

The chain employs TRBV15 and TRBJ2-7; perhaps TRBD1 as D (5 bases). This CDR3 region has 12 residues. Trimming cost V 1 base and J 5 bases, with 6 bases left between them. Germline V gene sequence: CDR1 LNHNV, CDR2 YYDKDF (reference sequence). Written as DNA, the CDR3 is TGTGCCACCAGCAGAGTAGGGGACGAGCAGTACTTC. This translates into CATSRVGDEQYF.

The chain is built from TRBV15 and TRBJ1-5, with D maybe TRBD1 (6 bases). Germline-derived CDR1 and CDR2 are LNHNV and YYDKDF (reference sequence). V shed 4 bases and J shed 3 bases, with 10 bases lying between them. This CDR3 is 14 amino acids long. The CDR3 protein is CATSMDSHNQPQHF. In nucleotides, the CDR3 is TGTGCCACCAGCATGGACAGCCACAATCAGCCCCAGCATTTT.

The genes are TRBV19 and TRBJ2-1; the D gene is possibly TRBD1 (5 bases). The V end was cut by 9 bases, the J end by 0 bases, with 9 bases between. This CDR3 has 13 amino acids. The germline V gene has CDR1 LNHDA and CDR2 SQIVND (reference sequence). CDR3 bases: TGTGCCAGCCGGACACGCTCCTACAATGAGCAGTTCTTC. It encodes CASRTRSYNEQFF.